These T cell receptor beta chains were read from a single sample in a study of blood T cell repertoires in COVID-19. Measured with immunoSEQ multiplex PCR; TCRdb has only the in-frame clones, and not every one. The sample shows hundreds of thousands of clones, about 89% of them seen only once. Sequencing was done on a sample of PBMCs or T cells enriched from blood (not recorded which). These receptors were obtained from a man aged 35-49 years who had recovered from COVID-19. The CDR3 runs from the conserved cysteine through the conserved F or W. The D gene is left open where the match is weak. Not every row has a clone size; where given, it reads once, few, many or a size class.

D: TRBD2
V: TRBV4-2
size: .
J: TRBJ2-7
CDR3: CASSQDRPAGGTYEQYF
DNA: TGTGCCAGCAGCCAAGATCGCCCAGCGGGAGGAACCTACGAGCAGTACTTC

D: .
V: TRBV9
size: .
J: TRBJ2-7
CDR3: CASSVAGLSYEQYF
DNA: TGTGCCAGCAGCGTAGCGGGACTGTCCTACGAGCAGTACTTC

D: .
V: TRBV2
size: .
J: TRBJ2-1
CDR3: CASSTLDEQFF
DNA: TGTGCCAGCAGTACTCTAGATGAGCAGTTCTTC

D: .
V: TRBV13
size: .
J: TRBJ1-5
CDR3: CASSFRQGNQPQHF
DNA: TGTGCCAGCAGCTTTAGGCAGGGCAATCAGCCCCAGCATTTT

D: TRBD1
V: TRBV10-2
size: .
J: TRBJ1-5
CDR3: CASSETGGRQPQHF
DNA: TGCGCCAGCAGTGAAACAGGGGGCAGACAGCCCCAGCATTTT

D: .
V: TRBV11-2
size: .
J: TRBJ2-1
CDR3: CASSFLQSYNEQFF
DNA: TGTGCCAGCAGCTTCCTTCAGTCCTACAATGAGCAGTTCTTC

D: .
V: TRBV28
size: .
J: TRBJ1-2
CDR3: CASSSGYGFYGYTF
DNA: TGTGCCAGCAGTTCGGGGTACGGATTCTATGGCTACACCTTC

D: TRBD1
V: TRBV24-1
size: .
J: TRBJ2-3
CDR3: CATSDTGQGAGDTQYF
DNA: TGTGCCACCAGTGATACGGGACAGGGGGCTGGAGATACGCAGTATTTT

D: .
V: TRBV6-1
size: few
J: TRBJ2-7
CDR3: CASSEVNSEQYF
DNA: TGTGCCAGCAGTGAAGTAAACAGCGAGCAGTACTTC

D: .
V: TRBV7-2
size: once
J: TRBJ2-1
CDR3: CASSSRRTEYNEQFF
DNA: TGTGCCAGCAGCTCCAGACGGACAGAATACAATGAGCAGTTCTTC

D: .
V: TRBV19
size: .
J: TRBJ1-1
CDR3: CASSQDRNQNTEAFF
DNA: TGTGCCAGTAGCCAAGACAGAAATCAGAACACTGAAGCTTTCTTT

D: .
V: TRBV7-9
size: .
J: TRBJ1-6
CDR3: CASSFDTGTSPLHF
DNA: TGTGCCAGCAGCTTCGACACTGGTACTTCACCCCTCCACTTT

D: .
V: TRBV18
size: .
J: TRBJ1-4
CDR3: CASSPPSMRATNEKLFF
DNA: TGTGCCAGCTCACCACCTTCCATGCGTGCAACTAATGAAAAACTGTTTTTT

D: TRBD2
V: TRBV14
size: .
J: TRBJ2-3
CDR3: CASSQFSLVAGISTDTQYF
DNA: TGTGCCAGCAGCCAATTTTCTCTGGTAGCGGGGATTAGCACAGATACGCAGTATTTT

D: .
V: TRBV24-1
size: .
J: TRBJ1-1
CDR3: CATSDSGGTEAFF
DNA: TGTGCCACCAGTGATTCCGGGGGCACTGAAGCTTTCTTT

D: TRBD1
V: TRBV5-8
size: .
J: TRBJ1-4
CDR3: CASSLDQTGGREKLFF
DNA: TGTGCCAGCAGCTTGGATCAGACAGGGGGCAGAGAAAAACTGTTTTTT

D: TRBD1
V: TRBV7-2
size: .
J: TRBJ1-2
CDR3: CASSLALEGASGYGYTF
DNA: TGTGCCAGCAGCTTAGCGCTTGAGGGGGCGTCTGGCTATGGCTACACCTTC

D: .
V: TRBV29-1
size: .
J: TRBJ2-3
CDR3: CSVEDSGVAQYF
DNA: TGCAGCGTTGAAGATTCAGGGGTTGCGCAGTATTTT

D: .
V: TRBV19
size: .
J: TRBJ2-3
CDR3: CASSSGAVSTDTQYF
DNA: TGTGCCAGTAGTTCCGGAGCGGTTAGCACAGATACGCAGTATTTT

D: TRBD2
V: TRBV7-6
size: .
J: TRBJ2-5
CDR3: CASSLEPSGEQETQYF
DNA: TGTGCCAGCAGCTTAGAACCTAGCGGGGAACAAGAGACCCAGTACTTC

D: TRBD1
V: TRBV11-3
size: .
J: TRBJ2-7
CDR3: CASSSHYRGPSYEQYF
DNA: TGTGCCAGCAGCTCCCACTACAGGGGCCCGAGCTACGAGCAGTACTTC

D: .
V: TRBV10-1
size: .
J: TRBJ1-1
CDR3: CASSAAATAEAFF
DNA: TGCGCCAGCAGTGCGGCGGCGACTGCTGAAGCTTTCTTT

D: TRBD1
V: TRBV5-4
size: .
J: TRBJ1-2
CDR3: CASSWDRDGYTF
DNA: TGTGCCAGCAGCTGGGACAGGGATGGCTACACCTTC

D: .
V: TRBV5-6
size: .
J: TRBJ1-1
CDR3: CASSFGGLEAFF
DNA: TGTGCCAGCAGCTTTGGAGGACTGGAAGCTTTCTTT

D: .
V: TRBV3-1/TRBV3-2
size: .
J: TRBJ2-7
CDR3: CASSQAALASPRYEQYF
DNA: TGTGCCAGCAGCCAAGCCGCACTAGCATCTCCCCGTTACGAGCAGTACTTC

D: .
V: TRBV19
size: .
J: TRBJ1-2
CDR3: CASSMGAISGSDGYTF
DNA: TGTGCCAGTAGTATGGGGGCAATTAGTGGTTCTGATGGCTACACCTTC

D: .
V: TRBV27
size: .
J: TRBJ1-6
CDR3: CASSLGGAYNSPLHF
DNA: TGTGCCAGCAGTTTAGGCGGGGCATATAATTCACCCCTCCACTTT

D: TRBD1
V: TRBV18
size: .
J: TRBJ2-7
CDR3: CASSLGQGTEEQYF
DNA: TGTGCCAGCTCACTAGGACAGGGGACAGAAGAGCAGTACTTC

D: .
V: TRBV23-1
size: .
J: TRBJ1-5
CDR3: CASPRSGAQPQHF
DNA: TGCGCCAGCCCTCGGTCAGGGGCTCAGCCCCAGCATTTT

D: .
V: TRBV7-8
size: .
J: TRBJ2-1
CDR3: CASSLVSVTYNEQFF
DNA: TGTGCCAGCAGCTTAGTTAGTGTCACCTACAATGAGCAGTTCTTC

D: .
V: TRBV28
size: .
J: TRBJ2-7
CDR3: CASSFWRGGATSGTYEQYF
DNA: TGTGCCAGCAGTTTCTGGAGGGGGGGCGCAACCTCGGGAACCTACGAGCAGTACTTC

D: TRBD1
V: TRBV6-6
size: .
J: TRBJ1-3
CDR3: CASSTRDRVNTIYF
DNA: TGTGCCAGCAGTACACGGGACAGAGTAAACACCATATATTTT

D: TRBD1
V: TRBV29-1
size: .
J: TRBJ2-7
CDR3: CSVESGQGATPLEQYF
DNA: TGCAGCGTTGAGAGTGGACAGGGGGCAACACCTCTCGAGCAGTACTTC

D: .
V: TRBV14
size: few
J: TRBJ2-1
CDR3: CASSQVSRVKQFF
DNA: TGTGCCAGCAGCCAAGTAAGCAGGGTAAAGCAGTTCTTC

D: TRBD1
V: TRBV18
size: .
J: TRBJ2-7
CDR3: CASSPDRGSSSYEQYF
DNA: TGTGCCAGCTCGCCCGACAGGGGGTCGAGCTCCTACGAGCAGTACTTC

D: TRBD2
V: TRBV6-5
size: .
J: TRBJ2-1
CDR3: CASRLAGGSNNEQFF
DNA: TGTGCCAGCAGATTAGCGGGAGGTTCGAACAATGAGCAGTTCTTC

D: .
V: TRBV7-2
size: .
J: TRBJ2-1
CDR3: CASSLSLNNEQFF
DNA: TGTGCCAGCAGCTTAAGTCTAAACAATGAGCAGTTCTTC

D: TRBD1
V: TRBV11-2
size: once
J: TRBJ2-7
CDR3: CASSSRGTGHPYEQYF
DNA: TGTGCCAGCAGCTCCCGTGGGACAGGTCATCCGTACGAGCAGTACTTC

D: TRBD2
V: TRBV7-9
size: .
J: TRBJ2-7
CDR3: CASSFISGGSFEQYF
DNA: TGTGCCAGCAGCTTTATTAGCGGGGGATCGTTCGAGCAGTACTTC

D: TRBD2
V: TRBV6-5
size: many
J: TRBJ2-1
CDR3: CASSYLAGSQENEQFF
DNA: TGTGCCAGCAGTTACCTAGCGGGAAGTCAAGAAAATGAGCAGTTCTTC

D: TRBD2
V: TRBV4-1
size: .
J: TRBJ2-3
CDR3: CASSQARSAGGSTDTQYF
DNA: TGCGCCAGCAGCCAAGCCAGATCAGCGGGAGGCTCGACAGATACGCAGTATTTT

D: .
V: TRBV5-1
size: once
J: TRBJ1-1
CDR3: CASRAGLMNTEAFF
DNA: TGCGCCAGCAGAGCGGGGCTGATGAACACTGAAGCTTTCTTT

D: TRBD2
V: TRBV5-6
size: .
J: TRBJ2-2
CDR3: CASSLWSSGGTGELFF
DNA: TGTGCCAGCAGCTTGTGGTCTAGCGGTGGCACCGGGGAGCTGTTTTTT

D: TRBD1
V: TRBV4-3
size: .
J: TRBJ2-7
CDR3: CASSQNTGQGYEQYF
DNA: TGCGCCAGCAGCCAAAATACGGGACAGGGTTACGAGCAGTACTTC

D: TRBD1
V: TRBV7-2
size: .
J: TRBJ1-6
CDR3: CASSLDVWQGAGSPLHF
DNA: TGTGCCAGCAGCTTAGACGTTTGGCAGGGGGCAGGTTCACCCCTCCACTTT

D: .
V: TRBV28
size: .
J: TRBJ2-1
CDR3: CASSSFTQGTAQFF
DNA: TGTGCCAGCAGTTCCTTCACCCAAGGGACTGCGCAGTTCTTC

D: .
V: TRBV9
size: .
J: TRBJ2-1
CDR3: CASSPGGLRLNEQFF
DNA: TGTGCCAGCAGCCCAGGGGGGCTCCGATTGAATGAGCAGTTCTTC

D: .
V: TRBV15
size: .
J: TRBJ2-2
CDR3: CATSRDRAGTGYTGELFF
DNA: TGTGCCACCAGCAGAGATAGGGCTGGAACAGGGTACACCGGGGAGCTGTTTTTT

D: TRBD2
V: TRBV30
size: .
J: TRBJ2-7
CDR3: CAWSELAGGRVYEQYF
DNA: TGTGCCTGGAGCGAACTAGCGGGGGGGCGGGTCTACGAGCAGTACTTC

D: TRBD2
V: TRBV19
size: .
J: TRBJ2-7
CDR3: CASTIAGGLYEQYF
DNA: TGTGCCAGTACCATAGCGGGAGGCCTATACGAGCAGTACTTC

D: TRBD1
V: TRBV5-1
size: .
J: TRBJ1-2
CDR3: CASSTTTGGHSGYTF
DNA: TGCGCCAGCAGCACCACGACAGGGGGCCACAGCGGCTACACCTTC

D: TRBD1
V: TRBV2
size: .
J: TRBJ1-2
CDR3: CASIRDRVNYGYTF
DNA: TGTGCCAGCATCCGGGACAGGGTTAACTATGGCTACACCTTC

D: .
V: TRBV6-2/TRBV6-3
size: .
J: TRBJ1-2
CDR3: CASSYSVQGVDGYTF
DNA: TGTGCCAGCAGTTACTCGGTCCAAGGGGTTGATGGCTACACCTTC

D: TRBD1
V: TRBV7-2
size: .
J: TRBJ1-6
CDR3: CASSSLAPGQGLNSPLHF
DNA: TGTGCCAGCAGCTCCTTGGCCCCTGGACAGGGGTTAAATTCACCCCTCCACTTT

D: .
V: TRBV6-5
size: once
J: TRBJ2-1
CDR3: CASSYPSDEQFF
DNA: TGTGCCAGCAGTTACCCCTCGGATGAGCAGTTCTTC